This TCR beta chain was observed in a study of T cell repertoires in cytomegalovirus infection (dated by TCRdb to 2018 to 2020). Regarding the study in general: The HLA type of each donor mattered for the analysis, because public TCR beta signatures pointed to carriage of CMV infection along with the matching HLA type.

The germline V gene provides CDR1 SQVTM and CDR2 ANQGSEA. V drops 6 bases and J drops 0 bases, leaving 9 bases in between. The CDR3 covers 14 residues, taking in both the cysteine and the phenylalanine. Only the CDR3 part of the read is kept: 42 bases, read in frame from the first base. Sequencing instrument: Illumina HiSeq 1500. TCRdb reanalyzed the raw reads on its own, using fastp at Q25 for trimming and MiXCR for clone calling, and kept in-frame beta chains. CDR3 protein duplicates are merged, each entry listing the most common genes and DNA. This sample holds almost 300,000 distinct CDR3 sequences; about a tenth were observed only once. The ten largest make up around 2.5% of the sample. The research as a whole found: Cumulative frequency of public TCR beta family members discriminated carriers of CMV infection plus the relevant HLA type in this cohort and an independent 352-donor cohort. The ex vivo response was dominated by HLA-C-restricted CMV-specific TCR beta clonotypes, which also provided the single most frequent clonotype in two of eight donors.

This clonotype was seen at least ten times. Its antigen remains unidentified. Per-base quality was not reported, and no clone a single base away is much larger than it. The receptor was isolated from a human donor in good health (CMV status not recorded). Some clones in this sample may be carry-over from other donors' samples. The V gene is TRBV29-1 and the J gene is TRBJ2-6; too little of a D gene remains to name it. The sequenced sample was PBMCs. This receptor carries the CDR3 CSVGPISGANVLTF. The nucleotide sequence is given as TGCAGCGTCGGACCCATCTCTGGGGCCAACGTCCTGACTTTC.